This T cell receptor beta chain was retrieved from a study of T cells after yellow fever vaccination. Regarding the study as a whole: Although most clonotypes did not, a small share appeared in both CD4 and CD8 compartments.

CDR3 length: 12 amino acids. The germline V and J ends were trimmed by 4 bases and 5 bases, with 9 bases remaining between them. Per germline, CDR1 MNHEY and CDR2 SVGEGT. TCRdb reprocessed the 5' RACE reads via MiXCR and lists one record per CDR3 protein. The repertoire holds 250,000 to 400,000 distinct CDR3 sequences, with approximately 4% as singletons. As regards this clonotype: The antigen is unknown.

Sequenced here: PBMCs, sampled 5 days after the yellow fever booster vaccination. The chain has TRBV6-2 or TRBV6-3 and TRBJ2-7; D is possibly TRBD1 or TRBD2 (5 bases each). The sequence was obtained from a man younger than 35 who received the YFV17D yellow fever vaccine. CDR3 in amino acids: CASSWMGDEQYF. CDR3 DNA: TGTGCCAGCAGTTGGATGGGGGACGAGCAGTACTTC.